One sample yielded the 32 T cell receptor beta chains listed below, sequenced in a study of cytomegalovirus exposure and HLA in healthy donors. PCR primers comprised 60 Vbeta and 13 Jbeta primers. Data came from immunoSEQ multiplex PCR; TCRdb stores just in-frame clones and leaves some out. Here the sample spans a few hundred thousand clones, 60% to 85% being singletons. The sample taken for sequencing was PBMCs. These receptors originate from a man in his forties in good health and CMV-seronegative.

The V gene is TRBV9, the J gene TRBJ2-3, with 9 nucleotides matching TRBD1. This CDR3 has 15 amino acids. V lost 3 bases and J lost 2; bases outside the gene matches: 4. CDR1 is SGDLS and CDR2 is YYNGEE in the germline V gene. Here the CDR3 reads CASSAGQGNTDTQYF. CDR3 nucleotides: TGTGCCAGCAGCGCTGGACAGGGGAACACAGATACGCAGTATTTT.

The rearrangement links TRBV2 to TRBJ1-5; 7 nucleotides line up with TRBD1. Germline V gives CDR1 SNHLY, CDR2 FYNNEI. This CDR3 spans 15 amino acids. J lost 3 bases, V lost 8 bases, and 10 bases had no gene match. CDR3 DNA: TGTGCCAGCCAGGGGGGATCCCTTTACAATCAGCCCCAGCATTTT. Amino acid sequence: CASQGGSLYNQPQHF.

This chain links TRBV4-3 with TRBJ2-3; 11 positions match TRBD2. The V gene's germline CDR1 is LGHNA and CDR2 YSLEER. CDR3 length equals 16 residues. The junction had 4 bases not matched to a gene; V was cut back by 5 bases and J by 0 bases. CDR3 coding DNA: TGCGCCAGCAGCGAACGACTAGCGGGGAGCACAGATACGCAGTATTTT. Translated, it gives CASSERLAGSTDTQYF.

The chain carries TRBV19 and TRBJ2-2; D possibly corresponds to TRBD2 (6 bases). Germline CDR1 and CDR2: LNHDA and SQIVND (reference sequence). The CDR3 has 15 residues. V gave up 4 bases and J gave up 3 bases, with 12 bases separating them. This CDR3 is CASSRSSGYTGELFF. CDR3 nucleotides: TGTGCCAGTAGTAGGAGTAGCGGATACACCGGGGAGCTGTTTTTT.

The chain links TRBV19 to TRBJ2-3; 13 nucleotides align to TRBD2. This CDR3 has 15 residues. V trimming: 8 bases; J trimming: 3 bases; junction bases outside the gene matches: 5. Germline-derived CDR1 and CDR2 are LNHDA and SQIVND (reference sequence). Here the CDR3 reads CASRTSGSLTDTQYF. In DNA, the CDR3 is TGTGCCAGTCGGACTAGCGGGAGTTTGACAGATACGCAGTATTTT. Full variable domain (outside the CDR3, taken from reference TRBV19 and TRBJ2-3): DGGITQSPKYLFRKEGQNVTLSCEQNLNHDAMYWYRQDPGQGLRLIYYSQIVNDFQKGDIAEGYSVSREKKESFPLTVTSAQKNPTAFYLCASRTSGSLTDTQYFGPGTRLTVL.

J is TRBJ2-7 and V is TRBV28; no clear D gene. Germline V gene lookup returns CDR1 MDHEN and CDR2 SYDVKM. This CDR3 spans 11 amino acids. Trimming took off 5 bases at V and 3 bases at J, with 5 bases between the two ends. The CDR3 DNA is TGTGCCAGCAGTCCTCTCTACGAGCAGTACTTC. This codes for CASSPLYEQYF.

DNA of the CDR3: TGTGCCAGTAGTATTTTCAGGGGCGAAGCTTTCTTT. Protein product: CASSIFRGEAFF. The J gene is TRBJ1-1, the V gene TRBV19; tentatively, D is TRBD1 (6 bases). The V and J ends lost 3 bases and 8 bases respectively, with 10 bases between them. The CDR3 is 12 residues long. CDR1 is LNHDA, CDR2 SQIVND, per germline (reference sequence).

V gene TRBV7-3 combines with J gene TRBJ2-5; 8 positions match TRBD1. The CDR3 is 15 residues long. V trimming: 1 base; J trimming: 3 bases; junction bases outside the gene matches: 4. CDR1 and CDR2 (germline): SGHTA, FQGTGA. Written as DNA, the CDR3 is TGTGCCAGCAGCTTAAATCCAGGGGGCGAAGAGACCCAGTACTTC. The encoded protein is CASSLNPGGEETQYF.

V is TRBV5-5 and J is TRBJ2-1, with 7 positions matching TRBD2. Germline V gene sequence: CDR1 SGHKS, CDR2 YYEKEE (reference sequence). CDR3 length equals 14 residues. V trimming: 6 bases; J trimming: 2 bases; junction bases outside the gene matches: 5. The CDR3 protein is CASTSGTTYNEQFF. In DNA form, the CDR3 reads TGTGCCAGCACGAGCGGGACTACCTACAATGAGCAGTTCTTC.

CDR3 in amino acids: CASSSPSTGEQFF. In nucleotides, the CDR3 is TGTGCCAGCAGCTCCCCCTCGACAGGAGAGCAGTTCTTC. The chain has TRBV7-2 and TRBJ2-1; D is possibly TRBD1 (6 bases). The V end lost 4 bases, the J end lost 10 bases, and 14 bases lay between the germline ends. CDR3 length: 13 residues. Germline CDR1 is SGHTA and CDR2 is FQGNSA.

The V gene is TRBV7-8, the J gene TRBJ2-5; weak D call: TRBD2 (5 bases). The germline V and J ends were trimmed by 0 bases and 3 bases, with 14 bases remaining between them. Germline loops: CDR1 SGHVS, CDR2 FQNEAQ. The length of the CDR3 is 16 residues. CDR3: CASSLAPGLLEETQYF. The CDR3 nucleotides read TGTGCCAGCAGCTTAGCGCCGGGGTTATTGGAAGAGACCCAGTACTTC.

The chain uses TRBV19 and TRBJ1-5; 10 bases align to TRBD1. Germline loops: CDR1 LNHDA, CDR2 SQIVND (reference sequence). The CDR3 extends over 14 amino acids. Trimming at V came to 7 bases and at J to 9 bases, leaving 9 bases not matched to a gene. CDR3 nucleotide sequence: TGTGCCAGTACCCCGGGACAGGGGTCAACGCCCCAGCATTTT. As protein: CASTPGQGSTPQHF.

The chain joins TRBV2 to TRBJ1-1; 7 positions agree with TRBD1. Germline CDR1 SNHLY, CDR2 FYNNEI. Trimming took 5 bases from V and 6 from J; bases not matched to a gene: 3. The CDR3 extends over 12 amino acids. The CDR3 here is CASSIDRAEAFF. CDR3 coding DNA: TGTGCCAGCAGTATCGACAGGGCTGAAGCTTTCTTT.

The chain couples TRBV6-1 to TRBJ1-4; 8 bases line up with TRBD1. This CDR3 is built from 14 residues. Germline V gene sequence: CDR1 MNHNS, CDR2 SASEGT. V shed 5 bases, J shed 7 bases, and the junction held 6 bases outside the gene matches. The CDR3 nucleotides are TGTGCCAGCAGTTTCGGGACAGGAATTGAAAAACTGTTTTTT. Protein sequence: CASSFGTGIEKLFF.

Only a few counts were recorded for this clone. This chain connects TRBV27 to TRBJ2-1, with D possibly matching TRBD2 (6 bases). V lost 4 bases to trimming and J lost 0 bases, with 19 bases between them. The germline V gene has CDR1 MNHEY and CDR2 SMNVEV (reference sequence). This CDR3 has 18 amino acids. CDR3 bases: TGTGCCAGCAGTTCCCAATTCCCGGGGGAGAGCTCCTACAATGAGCAGTTCTTC. Translated: CASSSQFPGESSYNEQFF.

This clone occurred a few times. One end of the junction is discordant with germline, which a read error may explain. The chain employs TRBV7-9 and TRBJ2-5; TRBD2 aligns across 8 bases. The CDR3 runs 14 residues. CDR1 and CDR2 (germline): SEHNR, FQNEAQ (reference sequence). The CDR3 loop reads CSSSSGLAGETQYF. CDR3 DNA: TGTTCCAGCAGCTCCGGACTAGCCGGGGAGACCCAGTACTTC.

This rearrangement joins TRBV25-1 to TRBJ2-5, with TRBD2 as a possible D gene (7 bases). Germline CDR1 is MGHDK and CDR2 is SYGVNS. V was cut by 7 bases and J by 3 bases, with 15 bases left in between. The CDR3 is 14 residues long. The CDR3 is CASTRGGGEETQYF. The DNA of the CDR3 is TGTGCCAGCACTAGGGGGGGTGGGGAAGAGACCCAGTACTTC.

This chain joins TRBV29-1 and TRBJ1-1, with 7 bases matching TRBD1. The CDR3 runs to 13 residues. Germline values: CDR1 SQVTM, CDR2 ANQGSEA. V gave up 7 bases and J gave up 0 bases; unmatched junction bases: 5. CDR3 in DNA: TGCAGCGGAAGGGACAGCATGAACACTGAAGCTTTCTTT. It specifies CSGRDSMNTEAFF.

The rearrangement links TRBV10-2 to TRBJ2-1, with 10 bases that match TRBD2. The trim removed 7 bases at V and 3 bases at J, leaving 3 bases unmatched. The CDR3 extends over 14 amino acids. Germline V gene sequence: CDR1 WSHSY, CDR2 SAAADI. The CDR3 loop reads CASMGTSVYNEQFF. The CDR3 DNA is TGCGCCAGCATGGGGACTAGCGTCTACAATGAGCAGTTCTTC.

The chain carries TRBV5-8 and TRBJ1-5; 7 bases agree with TRBD1. CDR1 SGHTS and CDR2 YDEGEE come from the germline V gene. Unmatched junction bases numbered 14, after V lost 3 bases and J lost 2 bases. The CDR3 is 18 amino acids. The CDR3 loop reads CASSSDLTGFFGNQPQHF. The CDR3 region has the DNA TGTGCCAGCAGCTCCGATCTGACAGGGTTCTTCGGCAATCAGCCCCAGCATTTT.

The chain links TRBV5-1 to TRBJ2-7; D is perhaps TRBD2 (6 bases). The CDR3 is 15 amino acids. Trimming took off 4 bases at V and 2 bases at J, with 16 bases between the two ends. Germline V gene sequence: CDR1 SGHRS, CDR2 YFSETQ. CDR3 sequence (DNA): TGCGCCAGCAGCACCGCCGGGACTCAAGCCTACGAGCAGTACTTC. The encoded protein is CASSTAGTQAYEQYF.

In DNA form, the CDR3 reads TGCGCCAGCAGCCTCGGGACAGGGCAAGAGACCCAGTACTTC. This gives the protein CASSLGTGQETQYF. The chain has TRBV4-3 and TRBJ2-5, with 9 bases matching TRBD1. The ends lost 4 bases at V and 2 bases at J; junction bases unmatched: 2. This CDR3 is built from 14 residues. Germline V CDR1 and CDR2: LGHNA, YSLEER.

This clone was seen only a few times. V usage is TRBV30 and J usage is TRBJ1-1; no clear D. Per germline, CDR1 GTSNPN and CDR2 SVGIG (reference sequence). With 5 bases removed from V and 0 bases from J, the gap between germline ends came to 10 bases. The length of the CDR3 is 13 residues. The DNA of the CDR3 is TGTGCCTGGTTAGCAGATATGAACACTGAAGCTTTCTTT. Translated, it gives CAWLADMNTEAFF.

In its sample, this clone was seen a few times. Within the sample, other DNA sequences also encode this same CDR3. The chain recombines TRBV30 with TRBJ1-5; 8 bases line up with TRBD1. V lost 0 bases to trimming and J lost 5 bases; unmatched junction nucleotides: 0. The CDR3 consists of 13 residues. Germline-derived CDR1 and CDR2 are GTSNPN and SVGIG (reference sequence). CDR3 nucleotides: TGTGCCTGGAGTGTACAGGGGGATCAGCCCCAGCATTTT. Translating it yields CAWSVQGDQPQHF.

The chain uses TRBV20-1 and TRBJ2-5; D gene uncertain. Germline CDR1 DFQATT, CDR2 SNEGSKA (reference sequence). The V and J ends lost 2 bases and 5 bases respectively, with 6 bases between them. The CDR3 has 11 residues. The CDR3 protein is CSARRRETQYF. CDR3 sequence (DNA): TGCAGTGCTAGAAGGCGGGAGACCCAGTACTTC.

The V call is TRBV9, the J call TRBJ2-1; maybe TRBD2 (7 bases). V was trimmed by 3 bases and J by 6 bases, leaving 19 bases between them. Germline CDR1 is SGDLS and CDR2 is YYNGEE. This CDR3 spans 16 amino acids. In DNA form, the CDR3 reads TGTGCCAGCAGCGAAGGCGGGGGCCCCAAGGGCAATGAGCAGTTCTTC. Protein: CASSEGGGPKGNEQFF.

The chain employs TRBV15 and TRBJ2-7; TRBD2 agrees at 8 bases. The CDR3 consists of 15 residues. CDR1 is LNHNV, CDR2 YYDKDF, per germline (reference sequence). V lost 5 bases and J lost 1; bases outside the gene matches: 7. CDR3 coding DNA: TGTGCCACCAGCTCTCGATCTAGCGGGTCCTACGAGCAGTACTTC. Amino acids: CATSSRSSGSYEQYF.

The count of this clone is one. J is TRBJ2-5 and V is TRBV27; 10 nucleotides line up with TRBD2. From germline, CDR1 is MNHEY and CDR2 SMNVEV (reference sequence). V lost 5 bases, J lost 3 bases, and 9 bases stayed unmatched. This CDR3 is 16 amino acids long. The CDR3 sequence is CASSLLAGDEKETQYF. The CDR3 nucleotides read TGTGCCAGCAGTCTCCTAGCGGGAGACGAGAAAGAGACCCAGTACTTC.

This rearrangement joins TRBV28 to TRBJ2-1; D is possibly TRBD2 (6 bases). The V gene's germline CDR1 is MDHEN and CDR2 SYDVKM. The length of the CDR3 is 13 residues. V was pared by 8 bases and J by 6 bases, with 14 bases between. The CDR3, as DNA: TGTGCCAGCGGGGCAGCGGGCCGCAATGAGCAGTTCTTC. Protein sequence: CASGAAGRNEQFF.

V and J are TRBV5-6 and TRBJ1-3; TRBD1 agrees at 8 bases. The CDR3 is 16 amino acids. CDR1 is SGHDT and CDR2 is YYEEEE in the germline V gene. Unmatched junction bases numbered 2, after V lost 0 bases and J lost 0 bases. The DNA for the CDR3 is TGTGCCAGCAGCTTGGGGACAGGGAGCTCTGGAAACACCATATATTTT. Its protein product is CASSLGTGSSGNTIYF.

The chain has TRBV9 and TRBJ2-3; 7 bases are a match to TRBD2. Germline V CDR1 and CDR2: SGDLS, YYNGEE. CDR3 length: 15 amino acids. Trimming cost V 0 bases and J 5 bases; bases outside gene matches: 6. The CDR3 loop is CASSVAAGAQDTQYF. CDR3 bases: TGTGCCAGCAGCGTAGCGGCGGGAGCTCAAGATACGCAGTATTTT. The full variable domain, with the rest looked up from reference TRBV9 and TRBJ2-3, is DSGVTQTPKHLITATGQRVTLRCSPRSGDLSVYWYQQSLDQGLQFLIQYYNGEERAKGNILERFSAQQFPDLHSELNLSSLELGDSALYFCASSVAAGAQDTQYFGPGTRLTVL.

This chain connects TRBV5-6 to TRBJ2-2, with a weak D call TRBD2 (6 bases). Between the trimmed V and J ends, which lost 6 bases and 7 bases, there was a span of 13 bases. The CDR3 is 13 amino acids. Germline CDR1 reads SGHDT; CDR2 reads YYEEEE. CDR3 residues: CASTLGGVGELFF. The CDR3 DNA reads TGTGCCAGCACCCTGGGGGGAGTCGGGGAGCTGTTTTTT.